A single sample is the source of the 26 T cell receptor beta chains below, sequenced in a study of CD4 T cells in relation to SARS-CoV-2 and coronaviruses. Generated by immunoSEQ multiplex PCR, the TCRdb table keeps only in-frame clones and is missing some. The table lists about 25,000 clones, about three quarters of them singletons. These receptors have no known antigen. The unexposed donors gave CD4+ T cells in about 2010-2019, prior to COVID-19. The cells were cultured for approximately 10 days before CD4+ T cells were isolated. Source material: CD4+ T cells from PBMCs, cultured in vitro. These receptor sequences come from a human donor in good health.

This chain links TRBV5-1 with TRBJ2-7, with TRBD2 identical over 14 bases. Germline loops: CDR1 SGHRS, CDR2 YFSETQ. The CDR3 covers 17 residues. Trimming at V came to 4 bases and at J to 0 bases, leaving 6 bases not matched to a gene. The CDR3: CASSPGLAGGSSYEQYF. DNA for the CDR3: TGCGCCAGCAGCCCTGGACTAGCGGGAGGCAGCTCCTACGAGCAGTACTTC.

The chain joins TRBV19 to TRBJ1-2; D is unresolved. V lost 4 bases to trimming and J lost 4 bases, with 16 bases between them. CDR3 length: 15 amino acids. In germline, CDR1 is LNHDA, CDR2 SQIVND (reference sequence). The CDR3 DNA reads as TGTGCCAGTAGTACCATGACGGGGAAGGGCTATGGCTACACCTTC. Amino acid sequence: CASSTMTGKGYGYTF.

The V gene is TRBV6-2 or TRBV6-3, the J gene TRBJ2-7, with D perhaps matching TRBD2 (5 bases). CDR1 is MNHEY, CDR2 SVGEGT, per germline. Deletions cut 2 bases from V and 5 bases from J, with 10 bases between. The CDR3 is 13 residues long. The CDR3 here is CASSYDYPHEQYF. The CDR3 coding sequence is TGTGCCAGCAGTTACGACTACCCCCACGAGCAGTACTTC.

V and J are TRBV20-1 and TRBJ1-5, with D possibly matching TRBD1 (5 bases). The germline V gene encodes CDR1 DFQATT and CDR2 SNEGSKA (reference sequence). The V gene lost 5 bases and the J gene lost 9 bases, with 11 bases spanning the gap. The CDR3 is 11 residues long. In DNA form, the CDR3 reads TGCAGTGCTGGTTTTGGGGCGCCCCAGCATTTT. It is translated as CSAGFGAPQHF.

The chain combines TRBV10-3 with TRBJ2-7; 10 nucleotides line up with TRBD2. The CDR3 loop spans 14 amino acids. Germline-derived CDR1 and CDR2 are ENHRY and SYGVKD. Unmatched junction bases numbered 2, after V lost 4 bases and J lost 2 bases. CDR3 sequence: CAISGTSGTYEQYF. The DNA of the CDR3 is TGTGCCATCAGTGGGACTAGCGGAACCTACGAGCAGTACTTC.

In its sample, this clone was seen a few times. The chain has TRBV29-1 and TRBJ2-2, with TRBD1 identical over 9 bases. J was trimmed by 3 bases and V by 7 bases; bases with no gene match: 6. Germline CDR1 and CDR2: SQVTM and ANQGSEA. This CDR3 is built from 14 residues. For the CDR3, the DNA is TGCAGCGCCTGGACAGGGGCGGACACCGGGGAGCTGTTTTTT. It is translated as CSAWTGADTGELFF.

V usage is TRBV6-1 and J usage is TRBJ1-5; no definite D call. The length of the CDR3 is 12 residues. With 2 bases removed from V and 9 bases from J, the gap between germline ends came to 8 bases. CDR1 MNHNS and CDR2 SASEGT come from the germline V gene. CDR3 bases: TGTGCCAGCAGTGAAATCGGGCTGCCCCAGCATTTT. It specifies CASSEIGLPQHF.

This clone was counted only a few times. The genes are TRBV27 and TRBJ2-3; D may be TRBD1 (6 bases). Trimming cost V 5 bases and J 6 bases, with 18 bases left between them. CDR1 and CDR2 from the germline V gene are MNHEY and SMNVEV (reference sequence). This CDR3 spans 15 amino acids. CDR3 bases: TGTGCCAGCAGTCAAAACCTACCAGGGGTGGATACGCAGTATTTT. Translating gives CASSQNLPGVDTQYF.

The gene calls are TRBV7-9 and TRBJ1-1; TRBD1 might be the D (5 bases). Germline CDR1 and CDR2: SEHNR and FQNEAQ (reference sequence). CDR3 length: 14 amino acids. V was clipped by 3 bases and J by 5 bases, with 13 bases between them. The CDR3 reads CASSFTGGKTEAFF. The CDR3 DNA sequence: TGTGCCAGCAGCTTTACGGGGGGGAAGACTGAAGCTTTCTTT.

The V and J genes are TRBV6-5 and TRBJ2-7, with D perhaps being TRBD1 or TRBD2 (5 bases each). The CDR3 length is 16 residues. Germline CDR1 and CDR2: MNHEY and SVGAGI. Trimming removed 2 bases from V and 3 bases from J, with 17 bases in between. Here the CDR3 reads CASSYGVPGTNYEQYF. The CDR3 DNA follows: TGTGCCAGCAGTTACGGGGTTCCCGGGACCAACTACGAGCAGTACTTC.

This clone turned up a few times. The genes are TRBV4-1 and TRBJ1-2; D may be TRBD1 (6 bases). Trimming removed 5 bases from V and 2 bases from J, with 12 bases in between. CDR3 length: 14 amino acids. CDR1 MGHRA and CDR2 YSYEKL come from the germline V gene. The CDR3 nucleotides read TGCGCCAGCAGCGTCTCAACAGGGAACTATGGCTACACCTTC. Protein: CASSVSTGNYGYTF.

The rearrangement joins TRBV27 to TRBJ1-5; D may be TRBD1 (5 bases). This CDR3 spans 14 amino acids. CDR1 is MNHEY, CDR2 SMNVEV, per germline (reference sequence). V was trimmed by 7 bases and J by 4 bases, leaving 14 bases between them. CDR3 DNA sequence: TGTGCCAGCAAGGAGGGGCAGGGAAATCAGCCCCAGCATTTT. It codes for CASKEGQGNQPQHF.

The CDR3 spells CSAGRGTGSTEAFF. The CDR3 DNA reads as TGCAGCGCCGGGAGGGGCACAGGGTCCACTGAAGCTTTCTTT. The chain has TRBV29-1 and TRBJ1-1; D is possibly TRBD1 (6 bases). CDR1 and CDR2 from the germline V gene are SQVTM and ANQGSEA. CDR3 length equals 14 residues. V was clipped by 7 bases and J by 4 bases, with 19 bases between them.

This chain joins TRBV6-5 and TRBJ1-3, with 10 positions matching TRBD1. This CDR3 has 15 residues. After removal of 5 bases from V and 3 bases from J, the junction contained 4 bases not matched to a gene. Germline loops: CDR1 MNHEY, CDR2 SVGAGI. The CDR3 DNA is TGTGCCAGCAGTCGGACAGGGGGAGTTGGAAACACCATATATTTT. This encodes CASSRTGGVGNTIYF.

This chain uses TRBV7-8 with TRBJ1-2; D is possibly TRBD1 (5 bases). V dropped 4 bases and J dropped 2 bases, with 11 bases sitting between them. CDR1 and CDR2 from the germline V gene are SGHVS and FQNEAQ. The CDR3 sequence is 14 residues long. The DNA of the CDR3 is TGTGCCAGCAGCTGGGACGTCGAAAACTATGGCTACACCTTC. It encodes CASSWDVENYGYTF. The full variable domain, rest sourced from reference TRBV7-8 and TRBJ1-2, is GAGVSQSPRYKVAKRGQDVALRCDPISGHVSLFWYQQALGQGPEFLTYFQNEAQLDKSGLPSDRFFAERPEGSVSTLKIQRTQQEDSAVYLCASSWDVENYGYTFGSGTRLTVV.

The chain recombines TRBV5-6 with TRBJ2-3, with 14 bases that match TRBD2. The V segment lost 9 bases and the J segment 4 bases; nucleotides outside the gene matches: 4. The CDR3 is made up of 14 amino acids. In germline, CDR1 is SGHDT, CDR2 YYEEEE. This chain's CDR3 is CATVTSGRADTQYF. In nucleotides, the CDR3 is TGTGCCACCGTGACTAGCGGGAGGGCAGATACGCAGTATTTT.

The rearrangement links TRBV12-3 or TRBV12-4 to TRBJ1-1; possible D gene TRBD1, 5 bases. The CDR3 has 13 amino acids. V was shortened by 8 bases and J by 4 bases, with 14 bases between the two germline ends. The CDR3 bases are TGTGCCAGCGCCGGAGGGGCTCGCACTGAAGCTTTCTTT. Translated, it gives CASAGGARTEAFF.

The V and J genes are TRBV11-2 and TRBJ2-3; possible D gene TRBD1, 5 bases. CDR1 and CDR2 from the germline V gene are SGHAT and FQNNGV. V was cut by 0 bases and J by 9 bases, with 10 bases left in between. The CDR3 has 13 amino acids. CDR3 in DNA: TGTGCCAGCAGCTTAGAACTCAGGGTAACGCAGTATTTT. This sequence encodes CASSLELRVTQYF.

The CDR3 nucleotides read TGTGCCAGTAGAGCCACCCGGGACTCCTACGAGCAGTACTTC. Translation gives CASRATRDSYEQYF. V usage is TRBV19 and J usage is TRBJ2-7; a weak D match, TRBD2 (5 bases). Trimming removed 6 bases at V and 0 bases at J, with 12 bases between. Germline CDR1 LNHDA, CDR2 SQIVND (reference sequence). CDR3 length: 14 amino acids. Variable domain in full (rest from reference TRBV19 and TRBJ2-7): DGGITQSPKYLFRKEGQNVTLSCEQNLNHDAMYWYRQDPGQGLRLIYYSQIVNDFQKGDIAEGYSVSREKKESFPLTVTSAQKNPTAFYLCASRATRDSYEQYFGPGTRLTVT.

The chain carries TRBV11-2 and TRBJ1-1; D call uncertain. Germline V gene data show CDR1 as SGHAT and CDR2 as FQNNGV. This CDR3 has 12 amino acids. V dropped 1 base and J dropped 3 bases, with 3 bases sitting between them. CDR3 residues: CASSLGHTEAFF. CDR3 sequence (DNA): TGTGCCAGCAGCTTAGGACACACTGAAGCTTTCTTT.

The V gene is TRBV6-2 or TRBV6-3, the J gene TRBJ2-5; no clear D. The V end lost 4 bases, the J end lost 4 bases, and 10 bases lay between the germline ends. Germline V gene lookup returns CDR1 MNHEY and CDR2 SVGEGT. The CDR3 length is 13 residues. CDR3: CASSWQARETQYF. In DNA, the CDR3 is TGTGCCAGCAGTTGGCAGGCCCGAGAGACCCAGTACTTC.

The V gene is TRBV1, the J gene TRBJ2-1; the table assigns TRBD2, which was not confirmed against the DNA. TRBV1 is assigned pseudogene status. The CDR3 sequence is 14 residues long. The CDR3 loop reads CTSSGLAGDNEQFF. The CDR3 nucleotides are TGCACCAGCAGCGGGCTAGCGGGGGACAATGAGCAGTTCTTC.

The CDR3 DNA sequence: TGTGCCAGCAGTTTAGGGCAGTGGGAAAAACTGTTTTTT. Its protein is CASSLGQWEKLFF. This sequence joins TRBV12-3 or TRBV12-4 and TRBJ1-4, with D hard to call. CDR3 length equals 13 residues. Trimming removed 1 base at V and 8 bases at J, with 8 bases between.

The chain employs TRBV2 and TRBJ1-1; a weak D match, TRBD1 (6 bases). Germline V gene sequence: CDR1 SNHLY, CDR2 FYNNEI. The CDR3 is 15 amino acids. Trimming removed 8 bases at V and 5 bases at J, with 21 bases between. CDR3 in amino acids: CASAQGPARGTEAFF. CDR3 nucleotides: TGTGCCAGCGCCCAGGGGCCAGCCAGGGGTACTGAAGCTTTCTTT.

The rearrangement links TRBV4-3 to TRBJ1-5; D is undetermined. The CDR3 loop spans 15 amino acids. Germline values: CDR1 LGHNA, CDR2 YSLEER. V was pared by 0 bases and J by 0 bases, with 6 bases between. The CDR3 DNA reads as TGCGCCAGCAGCCAAGACTCGCATAGCAATCAGCCCCAGCATTTT. Its translation: CASSQDSHSNQPQHF.

V gene TRBV6-2 or TRBV6-3 combines with J gene TRBJ2-7, with TRBD2 matching 12 bases. The CDR3 length is 15 residues. Trimming took 2 bases from V and 5 from J; bases not matched to a gene: 4. Germline V gene data show CDR1 as MNHEY and CDR2 as SVGEGT. The CDR3 nucleotides are TGTGCCAGCAGTTACCCTAGCGGGGGGGCTAACGAGCAGTACTTC. It is translated as CASSYPSGGANEQYF.